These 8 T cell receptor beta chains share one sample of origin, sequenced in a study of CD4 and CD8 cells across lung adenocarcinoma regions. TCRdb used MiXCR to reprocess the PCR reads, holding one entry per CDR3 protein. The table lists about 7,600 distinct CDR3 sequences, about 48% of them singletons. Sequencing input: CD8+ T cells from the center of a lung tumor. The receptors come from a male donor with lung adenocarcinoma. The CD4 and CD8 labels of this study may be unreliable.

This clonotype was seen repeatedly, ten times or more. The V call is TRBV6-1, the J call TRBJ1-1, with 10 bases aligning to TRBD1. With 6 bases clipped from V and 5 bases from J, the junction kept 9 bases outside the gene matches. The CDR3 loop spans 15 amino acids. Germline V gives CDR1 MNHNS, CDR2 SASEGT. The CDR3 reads CASSERQGAPTEAFF. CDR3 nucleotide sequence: TGTGCCAGCAGCGAACGACAGGGGGCGCCTACTGAAGCTTTCTTT.

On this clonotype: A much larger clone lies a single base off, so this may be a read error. CDR3 bases: TGTGCCAGCAGTTATACGCGAATAGCGTCCTACGAGCAGTTCTTC. Translation: CASSYTRIASYEQFF. The genes are TRBV27 and TRBJ2-1, with D possibly matching TRBD2 (5 bases). The V gene lost 4 bases and the J gene lost 10 bases, with 20 bases spanning the gap. The CDR3 has 15 amino acids. CDR1 is MNHEY and CDR2 is SMNVEV in the germline V gene (reference sequence).

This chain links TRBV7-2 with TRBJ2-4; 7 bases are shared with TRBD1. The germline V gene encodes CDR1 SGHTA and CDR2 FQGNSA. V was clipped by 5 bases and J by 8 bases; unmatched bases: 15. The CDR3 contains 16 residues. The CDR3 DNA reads TGTGCCAGCAGCCGAGGGCACAGGGGAAATGGAGACATTCAGTACTTC. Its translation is CASSRGHRGNGDIQYF. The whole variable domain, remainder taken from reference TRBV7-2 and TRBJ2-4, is GAGVSQSPSNKVTEKGKDVELRCDPISGHTALYWYRQSLGQGLEFLIYFQGNSAPDKSGLPSDRFSAERTGGSVSTLTIQRTQQEDSAVYLCASSRGHRGNGDIQYFGAGTRLSVL.

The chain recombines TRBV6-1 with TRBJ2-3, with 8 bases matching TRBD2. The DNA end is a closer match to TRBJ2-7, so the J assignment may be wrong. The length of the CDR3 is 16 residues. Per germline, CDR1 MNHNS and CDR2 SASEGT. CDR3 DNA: TGTGCCAGCAGGGACGGGGGGGGGCCTGACACAGAGACGCAGTACTTC. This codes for CASRDGGGPDTETQYF.

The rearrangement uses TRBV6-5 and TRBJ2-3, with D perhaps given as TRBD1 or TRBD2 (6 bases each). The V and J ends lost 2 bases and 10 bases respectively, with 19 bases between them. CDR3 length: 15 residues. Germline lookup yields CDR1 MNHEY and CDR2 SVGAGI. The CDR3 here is CASSYRGPSTEAQYF. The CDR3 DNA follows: TGTGCCAGCAGTTACCGGGGGCCGAGCACAGAGGCGCAGTATTTT.

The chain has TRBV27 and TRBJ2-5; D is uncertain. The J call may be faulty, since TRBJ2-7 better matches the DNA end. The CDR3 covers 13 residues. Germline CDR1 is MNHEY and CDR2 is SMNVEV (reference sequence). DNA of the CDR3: TGTGCCAGCAGTTCGCAGGATACCTACGAGCAGTACTTC. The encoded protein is CASSSQDTYEQYF.

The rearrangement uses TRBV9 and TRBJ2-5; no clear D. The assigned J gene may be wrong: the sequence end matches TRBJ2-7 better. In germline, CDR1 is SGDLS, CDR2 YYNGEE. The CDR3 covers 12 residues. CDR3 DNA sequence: TGTGCCAGCAGCGTAGCTGCCGGCGAGCAGTACTTC. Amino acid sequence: CASSVAAGEQYF.

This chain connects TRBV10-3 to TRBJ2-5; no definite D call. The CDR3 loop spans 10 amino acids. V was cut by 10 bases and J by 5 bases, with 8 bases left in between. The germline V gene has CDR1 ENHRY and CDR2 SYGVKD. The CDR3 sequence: CATLGETQYF. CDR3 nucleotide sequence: TGTGCCACCCTTGGGGAGACCCAGTACTTC.